The 8 T cell receptor beta chains below were found in one sample sequenced in a study of T cell responses to AZD1222 COVID-19 vaccine. Only in-frame clones appear in the TCRdb table, and some are missing; sequencing was by immunoSEQ multiplex PCR. The top ten hold around 2.1% of the sample, which has about 140,000 clones, under 95% seen once. The input for sequencing was peripheral blood, taken 28 days after the second AZD1222 dose. The receptors shown here come from an adult who received the AZD1222 COVID-19 vaccine.

This clone occurred once. V and J are TRBV9 and TRBJ1-1; D gene uncertain. V was pared by 0 bases and J by 4 bases, with 10 bases between. This CDR3 has 14 residues. Per the germline V gene, CDR1 is SGDLS and CDR2 is YYNGEE. The CDR3 nucleotides read TGTGCCAGCAGCGTAGAGGGCAGGTCCACTGAAGCTTTCTTT. It translates to CASSVEGRSTEAFF.

This sequence joins TRBV14 and TRBJ2-7; either TRBD1 or TRBD2 may supply D (5 bases each). V was cut by 10 bases and J by 2 bases, with 21 bases left in between. The germline V gene encodes CDR1 SGHDN and CDR2 FVKESK. The CDR3 contains 15 residues. CDR3 in amino acids: CATPRGPVKTYEQYF. The CDR3 nucleotides are TGTGCCACCCCCCGGGGCCCAGTTAAAACCTACGAGCAGTACTTC.

The rearrangement links TRBV30 to TRBJ1-2, with 10 bases matching TRBD1. The V and J ends lost 0 bases and 12 bases, in that order; junction bases with no gene match: 7. The CDR3 consists of 13 residues. The germline V gene has CDR1 GTSNPN and CDR2 SVGIG (reference sequence). This CDR3 reads CAWSVGQGVLNTF. The CDR3 DNA sequence: TGTGCCTGGAGTGTAGGACAGGGGGTTTTGAACACCTTC. Full variable domain (missing parts from reference TRBV30 and TRBJ1-2): SQTIHQWPATLVQPVGSPLSLECTVEGTSNPNLYWYRQAAGRGLQLLFYSVGIGQISSEVPQNLSASRPQDRQFILSSKKLLLSDSGFYLCAWSVGQGVLNTFGSGTRLTVV.

This chain joins TRBV2 and TRBJ1-1; the D is unclear. The CDR3 sequence is 13 residues long. The ends were cut back, 7 bases at V and 1 base at J, with 10 bases in the middle. The V gene's germline CDR1 is SNHLY and CDR2 FYNNEI. The CDR3 protein is CASISQSNTEAFF. The DNA for the CDR3 is TGTGCCAGCATTTCACAGTCGAACACTGAAGCTTTCTTT.

This rearrangement joins TRBV6-7 to TRBJ2-2, with D unclear. TRBV6-7 is an open reading frame, and its role is uncertain. CDR3 length: 16 residues. The V and J ends lost 7 bases and 2 bases respectively, with 17 bases between them. The CDR3 bases are TGTGCCAGCACCTCCAGGTTTATTACCAACACCGGGGAGCTGTTTTTT. It yields the protein CASTSRFITNTGELFF.

J is TRBJ1-5 and V is TRBV7-3; D is unresolved. CDR1 and CDR2 (germline): SGHTA, FQGTGA. Deletions cut 3 bases from V and 5 bases from J, with 8 bases between. This CDR3 is built from 13 residues. CDR3 bases: TGTGCCAGCAGCTTCAGCCCGGATCAGCCCCAGCATTTT. It yields the protein CASSFSPDQPQHF.

This clone was detected only once. The rearrangement joins TRBV5-4 to TRBJ2-3; D is unresolved. Germline V gives CDR1 SGHNT, CDR2 YYREEE (reference sequence). This CDR3 is 12 amino acids long. The germline V and J ends were trimmed by 2 bases and 3 bases, with 4 bases remaining between them. The CDR3 nucleotides are TGTGCCAGCAGCTTAAATACAGATACGCAGTATTTT. It encodes CASSLNTDTQYF.

The chain links TRBV7-9 to TRBJ1-2; no reliable D call. This CDR3 comprises 13 residues. The V and J ends lost 3 bases and 3 bases respectively, with 8 bases between them. CDR1 and CDR2 from the germline V gene are SEHNR and FQNEAQ (reference sequence). CDR3 in amino acids: CASSFSSYYGYTF. As DNA, the CDR3 is TGTGCCAGCAGCTTTAGTAGTTACTATGGCTACACCTTC.